Following are 12 T cell receptor beta chains from one sample sequenced in a study of CD8 T cells in ankylosing spondylitis. TCRdb independently ran MiXCR on the 5' RACE reads; one entry per CDR3 protein. The sample includes some 200,000 distinct CDR3 sequences, about a quarter of them seen just once. Sequenced material: blood, either unsorted or a sorted T cell fraction (not recorded which). The source is a male donor with ankylosing spondylitis or in good health (not recorded which).

A single count supports this clonotype. The chain recombines TRBV4-2 with TRBJ1-2; D unresolved. CDR1 and CDR2 (germline): LGHNA, YNFKEQ. Trimming shortened V by 1 base and J by 3 bases, and 12 bases separated the two germline ends. The CDR3 totals 15 residues. This CDR3 is CASSQAEETHYGYTF. CDR3 DNA sequence: TGTGCCAGCAGCCAAGCCGAAGAAACCCACTATGGCTACACCTTC.

V and J are TRBV29-1 and TRBJ2-1, with D perhaps being TRBD1 or TRBD2 (5 bases each). V lost 7 bases, J lost 6 bases, and 19 bases lay in between. The CDR3 has 14 amino acids. Per the germline V gene, CDR1 is SQVTM and CDR2 is ANQGSEA. The CDR3 bases are TGCAGCGCAAACCGGGACGGCAAGATCAATGAGCAGTTCTTC. Encoded protein: CSANRDGKINEQFF.

This clonotype was observed once. The CDR3 DNA is TGTGCCAGCAGTTATAGACAGGAAGGCTACGAGCAGTACTTC. This encodes CASSYRQEGYEQYF. The V call is TRBV12-3 or TRBV12-4, the J call TRBJ2-7, with a weak D call TRBD1 (6 bases). This CDR3 is 14 amino acids long. The germline V and J ends were trimmed by 4 bases and 3 bases, with 13 bases remaining between them.

This chain uses TRBV7-2 with TRBJ2-4; perhaps TRBD1 as D (5 bases). The V gene lost 5 bases and the J gene lost 9 bases, with 20 bases spanning the gap. This CDR3 is 15 amino acids long. Germline lookup yields CDR1 SGHTA and CDR2 FQGNSA. Written as DNA, the CDR3 is TGTGCCAGCAGCCTTAACTCACAAAGGGGCGGCATTCAGTACTTC. Amino acids: CASSLNSQRGGIQYF.

A word on this clonotype: Compared with germline, one end of the junction differs, possibly owing to a read error. The chain has TRBV7-7 and TRBJ2-5, with a weak D call TRBD1 (5 bases). Germline values: CDR1 SSHAT, CDR2 FNYEAQ (reference sequence). The CDR3 sequence is 15 residues long. The CDR3 nucleotides read TGTGCTAGCAGCTTAGGGGCAGACCCCAAGGAGACCCAGTACTTC. Translation: CASSLGADPKETQYF.

J is TRBJ2-7 and V is TRBV20-1, with D perhaps TRBD2 (6 bases). Looked up from germline, CDR1 is DFQATT and CDR2 is SNEGSKA (reference sequence). V was pared by 6 bases and J by 0 bases, with 12 bases between. The CDR3 runs 13 residues. The CDR3 loop reads CSANPTSSYEQYF. The CDR3 DNA sequence: TGCAGTGCCAACCCGACTAGCTCCTACGAGCAGTACTTC.

This clonotype was recorded at least ten times. This rearrangement joins TRBV12-3 or TRBV12-4 to TRBJ2-1, with a possible D match to TRBD2 (6 bases). The CDR3 runs 14 residues. V lost 7 bases and J lost 5, with 15 bases in between. CDR3 amino acids: CASTPGGIHNEQFF. DNA of the CDR3: TGTGCCAGCACCCCTGGGGGGATCCACAATGAGCAGTTCTTC.

This clonotype turned up a few times. This chain links TRBV7-3 with TRBJ2-1; D is unresolved. Trimming removed 0 bases at V and 1 base at J, with 7 bases between. There are 15 residues in the CDR3. The V gene's germline CDR1 is SGHTA and CDR2 FQGTGA. The CDR3 DNA reads as TGTGCCAGCAGCTTAACCCCCGCATCCTACAATGAGCAGTTCTTC. Protein sequence: CASSLTPASYNEQFF. Filled out from reference TRBV7-3 and TRBJ2-1, the complete variable domain reads GAGVSQTPSNKVTEKGKYVELRCDPISGHTALYWYRQSLGQGPEFLIYFQGTGAADDSGLPNDRFFAVRPEGSVSTLKIQRTERGDSAVYLCASSLTPASYNEQFFGPGTRLTVL.

This clonotype turned up a few times. V gene TRBV12-3 or TRBV12-4 combines with J gene TRBJ1-2, with 11 bases matching TRBD1. The V gene end was trimmed by 8 bases and the J gene end by 8 bases; junction bases not matched to a gene: 10. The CDR3 loop spans 14 amino acids. The CDR3 sequence: CASGRGQGAHGYTF. The CDR3 coding sequence is TGTGCCAGCGGTCGAGGACAGGGGGCGCACGGCTACACCTTC.

For the CDR3, the DNA is TGCAGTGCCTGGACAGCCTCCTACGAGCAGTACTTC. Encoded protein: CSAWTASYEQYF. The V call is TRBV20-1, the J call TRBJ2-7; TRBD1 is a possible D gene (6 bases). Germline CDR1 reads DFQATT; CDR2 reads SNEGSKA (reference sequence). This CDR3 region has 12 residues. Trimming took 6 bases from V and 0 from J, leaving 9 bases between them.

This clonotype was counted many times. At one of its ends the junction is not consistent with the germline gene, which may arise from a read error. The V gene is TRBV20-1, the J gene TRBJ2-1, with 8 positions matching TRBD2. CDR3 length equals 14 residues. Germline-derived CDR1 and CDR2 are DFQATT and SNEGSKA (reference sequence). The CDR3 DNA reads as TGCAGCGCTAGATTCGGGAGGGCCCCCAATGAGCAGTTCTTC. Translated: CSARFGRAPNEQFF.

There are a few counts of this clonotype. Since a much larger clone is just one base distant, this may be a read error. The V gene is TRBV6-1, the J gene TRBJ1-2, with D possibly being TRBD1 (6 bases). Trimming took off 5 bases at V and 4 bases at J, with 14 bases between the two ends. Germline V CDR1 and CDR2: MNHNS, SASEGT. CDR3 length: 14 residues. CDR3 bases: TGTGCCAGCAGTCGATTAGGACAGCCCTATGGCTACACCTTC. It translates to CASSRLGQPYGYTF.